This T cell receptor beta chain appears in the sequencing data of a study of CXCR3-negative and CXCR3-positive naive CD8 T cells. UMI labels and 5' RACE were used to prepare the TRB cDNA libraries. TCRdb reprocessed the 5' RACE reads; each CDR3 protein has one entry and no DNA is given. The sample totals about 40,000 distinct CDR3 sequences. The CDR3 contains 17 residues. The germline V gene has CDR1 MGHRA and CDR2 YSYEKL. As regards this clonotype: The target antigen is unknown.

General study results and limits: For the naive subsets, surface CD5 was similar, and TCR strength was inferred from TRB CDR3 properties. Once cells were cryopreserved, CXCR3 expression went down partly, and most assays used fresh PBMCs. Sequencing showed both naive subsets with comparably high diversity, and memory CD8+ cells much lower.

This TCR was sampled from a human donor in good health. Some clones in this sample may be carry-over from other donors' samples. The chain links TRBV4-1 to TRBJ1-3; checking the TCRdb D call of TRBD1 is not possible without DNA. The sample consisted of memory CD8+ T cells from blood. This CDR3 is CASSQYRAGQDGNTIYF.